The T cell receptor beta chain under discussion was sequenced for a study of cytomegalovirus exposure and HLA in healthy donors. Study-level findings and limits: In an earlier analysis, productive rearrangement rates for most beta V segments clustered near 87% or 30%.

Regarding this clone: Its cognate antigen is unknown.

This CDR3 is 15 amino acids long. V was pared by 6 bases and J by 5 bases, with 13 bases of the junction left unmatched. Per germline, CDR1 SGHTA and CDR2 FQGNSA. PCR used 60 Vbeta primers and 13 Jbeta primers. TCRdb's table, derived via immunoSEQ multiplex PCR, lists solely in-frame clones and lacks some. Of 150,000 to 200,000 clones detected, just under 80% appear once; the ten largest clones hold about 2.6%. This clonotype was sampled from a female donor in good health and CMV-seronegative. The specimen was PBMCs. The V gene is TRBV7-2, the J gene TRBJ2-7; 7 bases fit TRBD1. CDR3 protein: CASSEAATGPHEQYF. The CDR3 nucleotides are TGTGCCAGCAGTGAGGCGGCGACAGGGCCCCACGAGCAGTACTTC.